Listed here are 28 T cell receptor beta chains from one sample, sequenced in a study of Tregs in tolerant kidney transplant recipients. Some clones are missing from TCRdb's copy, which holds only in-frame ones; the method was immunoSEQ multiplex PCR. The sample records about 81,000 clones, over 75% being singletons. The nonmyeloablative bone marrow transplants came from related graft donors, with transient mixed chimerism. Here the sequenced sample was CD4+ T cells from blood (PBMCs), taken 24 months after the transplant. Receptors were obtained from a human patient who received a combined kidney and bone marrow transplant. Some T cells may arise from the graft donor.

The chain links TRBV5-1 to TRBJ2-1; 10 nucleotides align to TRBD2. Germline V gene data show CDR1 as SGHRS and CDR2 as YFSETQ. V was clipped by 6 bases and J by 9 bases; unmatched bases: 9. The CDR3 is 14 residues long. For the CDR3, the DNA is TGCGCCAGCAATACAGCGGGAGGGCCCGTTGAGCAGTTCTTC. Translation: CASNTAGGPVEQFF.

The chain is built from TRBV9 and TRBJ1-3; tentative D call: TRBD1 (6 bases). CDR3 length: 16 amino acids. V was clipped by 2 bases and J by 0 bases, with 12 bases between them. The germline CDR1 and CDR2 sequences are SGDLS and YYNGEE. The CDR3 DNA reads TGTGCCAGCAGCGTCCACAGGGTTAGCTCTGGAAACACCATATATTTT. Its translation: CASSVHRVSSGNTIYF.

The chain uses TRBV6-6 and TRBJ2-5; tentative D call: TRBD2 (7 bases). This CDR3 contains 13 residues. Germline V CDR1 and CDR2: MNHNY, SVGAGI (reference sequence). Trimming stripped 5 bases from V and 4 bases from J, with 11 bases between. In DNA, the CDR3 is TGTGCCAGCAGTATGGGGGGGGCAGAGACCCAGTACTTC. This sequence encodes CASSMGGAETQYF.

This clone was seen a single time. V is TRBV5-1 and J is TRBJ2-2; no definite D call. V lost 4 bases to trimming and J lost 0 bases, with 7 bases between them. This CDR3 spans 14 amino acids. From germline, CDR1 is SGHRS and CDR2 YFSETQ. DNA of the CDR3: TGCGCCAGCAGCATAGCTACGAACACCGGGGAGCTGTTTTTT. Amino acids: CASSIATNTGELFF.

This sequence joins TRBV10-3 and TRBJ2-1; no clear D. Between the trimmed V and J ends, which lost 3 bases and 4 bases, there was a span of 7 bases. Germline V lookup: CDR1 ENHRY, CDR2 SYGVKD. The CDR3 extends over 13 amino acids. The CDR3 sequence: CAISDGLYNEQFF. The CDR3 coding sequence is TGTGCCATCAGTGACGGTCTGTACAATGAGCAGTTCTTC.

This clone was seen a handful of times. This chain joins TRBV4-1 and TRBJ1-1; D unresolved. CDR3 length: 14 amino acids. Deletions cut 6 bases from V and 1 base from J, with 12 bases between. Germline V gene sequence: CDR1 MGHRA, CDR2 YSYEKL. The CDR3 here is CASRGVLKNTEAFF. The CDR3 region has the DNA TGCGCCAGCAGGGGAGTGCTTAAGAACACTGAAGCTTTCTTT.

CDR3 loop: CASSLAGGHQETQYF. CDR3 nucleotide sequence: TGTGCCAGCAGCCTAGCGGGGGGGCACCAAGAGACCCAGTACTTC. This rearrangement joins TRBV5-4 to TRBJ2-5; 12 nucleotides agree with TRBD2. Trimming cost V 4 bases and J 0 bases; bases outside gene matches: 1. Germline CDR1 reads SGHNT; CDR2 reads YYREEE (reference sequence). This CDR3 is built from 15 residues.

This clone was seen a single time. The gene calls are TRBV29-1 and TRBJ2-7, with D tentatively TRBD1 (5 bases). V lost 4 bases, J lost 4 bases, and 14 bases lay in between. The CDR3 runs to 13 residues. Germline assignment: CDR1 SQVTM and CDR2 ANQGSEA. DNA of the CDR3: TGCAGCGTTGGACTGGACAAGAGATACGAGCAGTACTTC. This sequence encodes CSVGLDKRYEQYF.

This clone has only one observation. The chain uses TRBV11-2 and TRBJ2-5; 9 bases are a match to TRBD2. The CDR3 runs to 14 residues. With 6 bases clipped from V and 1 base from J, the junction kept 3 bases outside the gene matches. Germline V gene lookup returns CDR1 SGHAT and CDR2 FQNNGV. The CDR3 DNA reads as TGTGCCAGCAGACTAGCGGGCAGCCAAGAGACCCAGTACTTC. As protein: CASRLAGSQETQYF.

In DNA form, the CDR3 reads TGTGCCAGCCAACGGGGGGCCTCGAACACCGGGGAGCTGTTTTTT. This encodes CASQRGASNTGELFF. J is TRBJ2-2 and V is TRBV11-1; D may be TRBD2 (7 bases). Trimming left V 8 bases short and J 0 bases short, with 13 bases between. This CDR3 is 15 amino acids long. Germline lookup yields CDR1 SGHAT and CDR2 FQDESV (reference sequence).

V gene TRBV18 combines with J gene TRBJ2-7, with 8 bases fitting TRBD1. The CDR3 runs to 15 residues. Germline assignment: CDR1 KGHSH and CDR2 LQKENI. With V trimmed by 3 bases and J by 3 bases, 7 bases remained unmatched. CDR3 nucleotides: TGTGCCAGCTCACCCGGGACAGGCGATATCTACGAGCAGTACTTC. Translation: CASSPGTGDIYEQYF.

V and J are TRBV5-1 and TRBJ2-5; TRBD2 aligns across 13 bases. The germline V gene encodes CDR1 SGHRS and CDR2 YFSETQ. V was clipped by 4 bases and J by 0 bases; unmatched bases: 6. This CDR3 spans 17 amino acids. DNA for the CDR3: TGCGCCAGCAGCCTCGGGACTAGCGGGAAGTACCAAGAGACCCAGTACTTC. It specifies CASSLGTSGKYQETQYF.

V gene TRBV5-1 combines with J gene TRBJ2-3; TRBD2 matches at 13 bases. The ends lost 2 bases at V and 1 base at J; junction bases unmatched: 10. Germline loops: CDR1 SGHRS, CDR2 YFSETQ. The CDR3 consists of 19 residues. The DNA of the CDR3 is TGCGCCAGCAGCTTCTTTGGACTAGCGGGAGAGGGCGGCACAGATACGCAGTATTTT. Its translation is CASSFFGLAGEGGTDTQYF.

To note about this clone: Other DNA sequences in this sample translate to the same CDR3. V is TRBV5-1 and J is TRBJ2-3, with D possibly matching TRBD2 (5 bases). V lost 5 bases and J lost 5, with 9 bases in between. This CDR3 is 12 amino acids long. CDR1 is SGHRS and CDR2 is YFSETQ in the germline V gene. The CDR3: CASSRSGDTQYF. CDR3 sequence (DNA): TGCGCCAGCAGTCGCAGCGGAGATACGCAGTATTTT.

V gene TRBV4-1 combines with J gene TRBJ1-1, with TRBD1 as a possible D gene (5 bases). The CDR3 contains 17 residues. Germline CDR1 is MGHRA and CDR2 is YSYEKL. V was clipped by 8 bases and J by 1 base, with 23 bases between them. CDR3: CASAATVSYLGNTEAFF. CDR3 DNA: TGCGCCAGCGCGGCGACAGTTTCCTACCTCGGGAACACTGAAGCTTTCTTT.

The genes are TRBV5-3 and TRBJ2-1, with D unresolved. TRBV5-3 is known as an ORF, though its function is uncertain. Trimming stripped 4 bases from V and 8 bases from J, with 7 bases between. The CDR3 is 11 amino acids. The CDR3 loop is CARSPVDEQFF. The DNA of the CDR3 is TGTGCCAGAAGCCCTGTCGATGAGCAGTTCTTC.

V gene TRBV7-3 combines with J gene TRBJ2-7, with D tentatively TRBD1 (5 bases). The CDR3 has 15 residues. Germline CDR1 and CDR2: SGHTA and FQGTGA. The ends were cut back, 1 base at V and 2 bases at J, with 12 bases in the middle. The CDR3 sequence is CASSLMSRAPYEQYF. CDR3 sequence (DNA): TGTGCCAGCAGCTTAATGTCCAGGGCACCCTACGAGCAGTACTTC.

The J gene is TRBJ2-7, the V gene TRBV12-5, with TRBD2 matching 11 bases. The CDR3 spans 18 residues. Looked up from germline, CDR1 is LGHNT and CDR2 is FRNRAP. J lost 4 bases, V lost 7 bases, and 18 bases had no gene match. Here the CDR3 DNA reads TGTGCTAGTGCCTTGGTACTTGGGGCTAGCGGGAGGAGTTACGAGCAGTACTTC. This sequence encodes CASALVLGASGRSYEQYF. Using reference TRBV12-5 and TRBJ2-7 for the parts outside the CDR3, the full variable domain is DARVTQTPRHKVTEMGQEVTMRCQPILGHNTVFWYRQTMMQGLELLAYFRNRAPLDDSGMPKDRFSAEMPDATLATLKIQPSEPRDSAVYFCASALVLGASGRSYEQYFGPGTRLTVT.

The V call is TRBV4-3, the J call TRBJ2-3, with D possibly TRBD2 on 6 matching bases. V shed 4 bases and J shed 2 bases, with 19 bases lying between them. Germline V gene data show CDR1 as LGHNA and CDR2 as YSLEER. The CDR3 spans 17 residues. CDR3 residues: CASSRLRAGSNTDTQYF. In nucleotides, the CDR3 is TGCGCCAGCAGCCGCCTTAGGGCGGGATCTAACACAGATACGCAGTATTTT.

The CDR3 protein is CASSHLFFGTSVNPYEQYF. For the CDR3, the DNA is TGTGCCAGTAGTCATCTGTTTTTCGGGACTAGCGTCAATCCATACGAGCAGTACTTC. The gene calls are TRBV19 and TRBJ2-7; 10 bases fit TRBD2. Germline assignment: CDR1 LNHDA and CDR2 SQIVND (reference sequence). CDR3 length equals 19 residues. The junction had 20 bases not matched to a gene; V was cut back by 5 bases and J by 4 bases.

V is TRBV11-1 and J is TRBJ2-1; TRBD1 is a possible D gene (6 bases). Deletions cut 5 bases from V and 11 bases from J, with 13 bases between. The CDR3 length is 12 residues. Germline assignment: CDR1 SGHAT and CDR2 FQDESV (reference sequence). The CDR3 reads CASSHTGSQQFF. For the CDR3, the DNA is TGTGCCAGCAGCCATACAGGGTCTCAGCAGTTCTTC.

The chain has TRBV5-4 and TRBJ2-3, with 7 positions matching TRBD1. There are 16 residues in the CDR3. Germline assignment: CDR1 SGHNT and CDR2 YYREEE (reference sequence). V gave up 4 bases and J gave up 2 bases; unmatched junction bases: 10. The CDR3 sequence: CASSRLTGPYTDTQYF. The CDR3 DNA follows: TGTGCCAGCAGCCGTTTGACAGGGCCGTACACAGATACGCAGTATTTT.

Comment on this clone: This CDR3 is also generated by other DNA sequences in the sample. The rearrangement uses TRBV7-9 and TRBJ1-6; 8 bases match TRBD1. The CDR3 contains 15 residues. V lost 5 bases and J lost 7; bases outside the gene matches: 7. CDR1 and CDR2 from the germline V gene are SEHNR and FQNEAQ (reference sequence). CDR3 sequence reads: CASSGGDRINSPLHF. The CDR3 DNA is TGTGCCAGCAGCGGGGGGGACAGGATAAATTCACCCCTCCACTTT.

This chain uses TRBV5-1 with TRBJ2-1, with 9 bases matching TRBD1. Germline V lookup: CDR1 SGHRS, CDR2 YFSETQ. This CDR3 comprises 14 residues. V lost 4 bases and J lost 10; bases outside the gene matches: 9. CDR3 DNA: TGCGCCAGCAGCCCAGGGACAGGGCCCCCCGAGCAGTTCTTC. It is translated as CASSPGTGPPEQFF. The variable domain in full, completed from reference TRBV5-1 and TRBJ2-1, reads KAGVTQTPRYLIKTRGQQVTLSCSPISGHRSVSWYQQTPGQGLQFLFEYFSETQRNKGNFPGRFSGRQFSNSRSEMNVSTLELGDSALYLCASSPGTGPPEQFFGPGTRLTVL.

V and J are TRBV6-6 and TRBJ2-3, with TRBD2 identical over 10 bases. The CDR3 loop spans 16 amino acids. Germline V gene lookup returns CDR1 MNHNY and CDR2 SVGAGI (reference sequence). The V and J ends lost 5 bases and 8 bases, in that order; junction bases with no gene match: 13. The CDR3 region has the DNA TGTGCCAGCAGTCGAATGGAGCGGGAGGGCCGTTTTACGCAGTATTTT. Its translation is CASSRMEREGRFTQYF.

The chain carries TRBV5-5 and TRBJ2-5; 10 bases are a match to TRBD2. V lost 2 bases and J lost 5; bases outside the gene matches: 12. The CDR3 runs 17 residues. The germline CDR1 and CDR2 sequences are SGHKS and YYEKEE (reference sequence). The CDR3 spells CASSFWKAGGSRETQYF. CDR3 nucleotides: TGTGCCAGCAGCTTCTGGAAAGCGGGGGGGTCGAGGGAGACCCAGTACTTC. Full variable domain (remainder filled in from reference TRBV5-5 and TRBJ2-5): DAGVTQSPTHLIKTRGQQVTLRCSPISGHKSVSWYQQVLGQGPQFIFQYYEKEERGRGNFPDRFSARQFPNYSSELNVNALLLGDSALYLCASSFWKAGGSRETQYFGPGTRLLVL.

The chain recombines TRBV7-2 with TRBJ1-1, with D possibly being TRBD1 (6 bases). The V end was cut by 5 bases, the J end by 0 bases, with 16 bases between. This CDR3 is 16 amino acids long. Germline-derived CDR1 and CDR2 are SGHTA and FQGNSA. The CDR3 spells CASSPDRLFMNTEAFF. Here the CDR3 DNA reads TGTGCCAGCAGCCCGGACAGACTATTCATGAACACTGAAGCTTTCTTT.

Here the CDR3 DNA reads TGCGCCAGCAGCCAGAGGGAACAAGAGACCCAGTACTTC. Translation gives CASSQREQETQYF. The rearrangement joins TRBV4-3 to TRBJ2-5; weak D call: TRBD2 (5 bases). The length of the CDR3 is 13 residues. CDR1 is LGHNA and CDR2 is YSLEER in the germline V gene. The ends were cut back, 3 bases at V and 2 bases at J, with 7 bases in the middle.